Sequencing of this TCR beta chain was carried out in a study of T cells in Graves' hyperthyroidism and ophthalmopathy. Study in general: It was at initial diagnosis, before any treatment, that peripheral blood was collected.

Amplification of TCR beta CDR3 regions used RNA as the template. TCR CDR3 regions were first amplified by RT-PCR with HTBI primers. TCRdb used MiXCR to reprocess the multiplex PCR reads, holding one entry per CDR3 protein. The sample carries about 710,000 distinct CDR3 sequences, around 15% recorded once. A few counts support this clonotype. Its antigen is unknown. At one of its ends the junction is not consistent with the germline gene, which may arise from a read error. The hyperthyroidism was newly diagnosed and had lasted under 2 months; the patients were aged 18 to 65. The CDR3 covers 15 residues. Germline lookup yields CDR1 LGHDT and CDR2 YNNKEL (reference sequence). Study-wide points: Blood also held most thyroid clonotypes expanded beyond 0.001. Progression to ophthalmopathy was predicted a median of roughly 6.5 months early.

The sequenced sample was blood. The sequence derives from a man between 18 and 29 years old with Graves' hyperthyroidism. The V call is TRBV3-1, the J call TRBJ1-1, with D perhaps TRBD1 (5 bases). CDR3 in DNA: TGTGCCAGCAGAATGGGTACAGGACTGAACACTGGAGCTTTCTTT. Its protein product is CASRMGTGLNTGAFF.